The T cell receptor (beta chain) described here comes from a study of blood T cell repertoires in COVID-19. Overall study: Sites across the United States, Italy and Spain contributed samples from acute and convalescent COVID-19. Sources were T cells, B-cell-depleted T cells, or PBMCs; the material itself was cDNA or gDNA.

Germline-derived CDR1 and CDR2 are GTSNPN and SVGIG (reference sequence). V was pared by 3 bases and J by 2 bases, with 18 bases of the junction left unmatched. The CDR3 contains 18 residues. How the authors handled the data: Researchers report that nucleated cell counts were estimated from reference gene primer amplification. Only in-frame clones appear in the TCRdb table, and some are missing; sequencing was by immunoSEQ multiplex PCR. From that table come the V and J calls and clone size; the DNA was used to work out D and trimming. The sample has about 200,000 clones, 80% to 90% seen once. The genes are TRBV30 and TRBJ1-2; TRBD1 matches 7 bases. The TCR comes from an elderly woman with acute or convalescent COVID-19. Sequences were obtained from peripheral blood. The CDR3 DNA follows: TGTGCCTGGAGCGTTTCAAGGGGGAGTAGGGGGCCCAACTATGGCTACACCTTC. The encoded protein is CAWSVSRGSRGPNYGYTF.